Each of the 15 T cell receptor beta chains below was sequenced from the same sample in a study of T cell repertoires in cytomegalovirus infection. TCRdb reprocessed the reads with MiXCR, giving one entry per CDR3 protein. The sample holds 150,000 or so distinct CDR3 sequences, 20% to 25% seen once. No cognate antigen is known for these TCRs. The specimen comprised CD8+ T cells from cultured PBMCs, sampled from culture after CMV antigen stimulation. The receptors originated from a human donor in good health (CMV status not recorded). Some clones in this sample may be carry-over from other donors' samples.

V is TRBV12-5 and J is TRBJ1-2, with D unresolved. This CDR3 region has 11 residues. Trimming stripped 3 bases from V and 9 bases from J, with 8 bases between. Germline values: CDR1 LGHNT, CDR2 FRNRAP. Here the CDR3 DNA reads TGTGCTAGTGGTTTCGGTGTCCGCTACACCTTC. As protein: CASGFGVRYTF.

The chain uses TRBV7-2 and TRBJ2-7; 7 bases match TRBD1. The CDR3 loop spans 14 amino acids. J lost 4 bases, V lost 5 bases, and 8 bases had no gene match. The germline V gene encodes CDR1 SGHTA and CDR2 FQGNSA. CDR3 nucleotides: TGTGCCAGCAGCCCGGGGACAGAGCTGTACGAGCAGTACTTC. Translating gives CASSPGTELYEQYF.

This clonotype showed up just a few times. The chain has TRBV25-1 and TRBJ2-3; D is undetermined. The CDR3 totals 15 residues. Trimming shortened V by 1 base and J by 0 bases, and 8 bases separated the two germline ends. Germline V gives CDR1 MGHDK, CDR2 SYGVNS. The CDR3 bases are TGTGCCAGCAGTGAATTCCAAATTAGCACAGATACGCAGTATTTT. Translating gives CASSEFQISTDTQYF.

This chain uses TRBV28 with TRBJ2-4, with TRBD2 as a possible D gene (6 bases). V shed 8 bases and J shed 1 base, with 15 bases lying between them. The CDR3 is made up of 15 amino acids. Germline lookup yields CDR1 MDHEN and CDR2 SYDVKM. The DNA of the CDR3 is TGTGCCAGCCGTGGGGGGTATCGGGCCAAAAACATTCAGTACTTC. Amino acids: CASRGGYRAKNIQYF. The variable domain in full, completed from reference TRBV28 and TRBJ2-4, reads DVKVTQSSRYLVKRTGEKVFLECVQDMDHENMFWYRQDPGLGLRLIYFSYDVKMKEKGDIPEGYSVSREKKERFSLILESASTNQTSMYLCASRGGYRAKNIQYFGAGTRLSVL.

The chain joins TRBV6-2 or TRBV6-3 to TRBJ1-2; maybe TRBD1 (5 bases). The V end was cut by 3 bases, the J end by 5 bases, with 10 bases between. This CDR3 is built from 13 residues. Germline CDR1 and CDR2: MNHEY and SVGEGT. The CDR3 reads CASSYVGGYGYTF. CDR3 bases: TGTGCCAGCAGTTATGTCGGGGGATATGGCTACACCTTC.

In its sample, this clonotype was seen a few times. J is TRBJ2-1 and V is TRBV7-2; D ambiguous. V gave up 1 base and J gave up 10 bases, with 8 bases separating them. Per the germline V gene, CDR1 is SGHTA and CDR2 is FQGNSA. This CDR3 spans 12 amino acids. CDR3 DNA sequence: TGTGCCAGCAGCTTAGGTCGGCGGGAGCAGTTCTTC. As protein: CASSLGRREQFF.

This clonotype is labeled medium-sized (0.01 to 0.1%). J is TRBJ2-7 and V is TRBV7-2; TRBD1 matches 10 bases. This CDR3 spans 15 amino acids. Looked up from germline, CDR1 is SGHTA and CDR2 is FQGNSA. The junction had 9 bases not matched to a gene; V was cut back by 3 bases and J by 7 bases. CDR3 sequence: CASSFDRGRVWEQYF. CDR3 DNA: TGTGCCAGCAGCTTCGACAGGGGGCGAGTGTGGGAGCAGTACTTC.

V and J are TRBV27 and TRBJ1-1; D not certain. Germline CDR1 is MNHEY and CDR2 is SMNVEV (reference sequence). The CDR3 is made up of 14 amino acids. V lost 5 bases and J 0 bases, leaving 10 bases between the germline ends. DNA for the CDR3: TGTGCCAGCAGTCTCCCGGGCATGAACACTGAAGCTTTCTTT. Protein: CASSLPGMNTEAFF.

The chain employs TRBV27 and TRBJ1-4; D gene unclear. Trimming took off 5 bases at V and 4 bases at J, with 11 bases between the two ends. The germline V gene has CDR1 MNHEY and CDR2 SMNVEV (reference sequence). The CDR3 sequence is 14 residues long. The CDR3 DNA follows: TGTGCCAGCAGTCGAAATCGCTTTAATGAAAAACTGTTTTTT. As protein: CASSRNRFNEKLFF. The variable domain in full, completed from reference TRBV27 and TRBJ1-4, reads EAQVTQNPRYLITVTGKKLTVTCSQNMNHEYMSWYRQDPGLGLRQIYYSMNVEVTDKGDVPEGYKVSRKEKRNFPLILESPSPNQTSLYFCASSRNRFNEKLFFGSGTQLSVL.

Points on this clonotype: Given a far larger clone just one base away, this is likely a sequencing read error. The chain joins TRBV7-6 to TRBJ1-1; no firm D call. The germline V gene encodes CDR1 SGHVS and CDR2 FNYEAQ. The CDR3 is made up of 12 amino acids. The CDR3 DNA follows: TGTGCCAACAGCTTAGGTAACACTGAAGCTTTCTTT. This encodes CANSLGNTEAFF.

This clonotype was counted a few times. The J gene is TRBJ2-2, the V gene TRBV7-6; D possibly corresponds to TRBD1 (7 bases). This CDR3 has 17 amino acids. V shed 3 bases and J shed 3 bases, with 17 bases lying between them. Germline V gene sequence: CDR1 SGHVS, CDR2 FNYEAQ. The CDR3 nucleotides are TGTGCCAGCAGCTTGCCCACAGACAGGGAGGACACCGGGGAGCTGTTTTTT. This translates into CASSLPTDREDTGELFF.

The rearrangement links TRBV20-1 to TRBJ1-2; a possible D gene is TRBD1 (6 bases). Trimming removed 1 base at V and 6 bases at J, with 9 bases between. The CDR3 extends over 12 amino acids. Per the germline V gene, CDR1 is DFQATT and CDR2 is SNEGSKA (reference sequence). CDR3 amino acids: CSARGTEDGYTF. The DNA of the CDR3 is TGCAGTGCTAGAGGGACAGAAGATGGCTACACCTTC.

This clonotype occurred a few times. CDR3 amino acids: CASSLVGRATDTQYF. The CDR3 DNA is TGTGCCAGCAGCTTGGTTGGGCGAGCCACAGATACGCAGTATTTT. The chain couples TRBV7-3 to TRBJ2-3; D is uncertain. This CDR3 is 15 amino acids long. V was shortened by 3 bases and J by 2 bases, with 12 bases between the two germline ends. Germline CDR1 is SGHTA and CDR2 is FQGTGA.

The table lists this clonotype with a few counts. The chain is built from TRBV27 and TRBJ1-1; the D gene is possibly TRBD1 (5 bases). The germline gives CDR1 MNHEY, CDR2 SMNVEV (reference sequence). V lost 0 bases and J lost 0, with 8 bases in between. The CDR3 is 15 amino acids. The CDR3 region is CASSLSGGLNTEAFF. The CDR3 DNA is TGTGCCAGCAGTTTATCGGGGGGTTTGAACACTGAAGCTTTCTTT.

V is TRBV28 and J is TRBJ1-2, with no clear D. The V gene lost 3 bases and the J gene lost 0 bases, with 11 bases spanning the gap. CDR1 is MDHEN, CDR2 SYDVKM, per germline. The CDR3 has 15 residues. For the CDR3, the DNA is TGTGCCAGCAGTTTTTCCCCGGGTCCTAACTATGGCTACACCTTC. Residues: CASSFSPGPNYGYTF.